This T cell receptor beta chain was observed in a study of blood T cell repertoires in COVID-19. Study summary: Donors in the United States, Italy and Spain gave samples during acute or convalescent COVID-19. T cells, B-cell-depleted T cells, or PBMCs supplied cDNA or gDNA.

Participants' reported clinical history set cohort assignment. Sequencing was performed with immunoSEQ multiplex PCR; in TCRdb, only in-frame clones are kept and a portion is missing. Among just over 300,000 clones listed, approximately 85% were seen once. The CDR3 runs to 15 residues. V shed 0 bases and J 2 bases; nucleotides not matched to a gene: 2. Germline CDR1 reads SGHRS; CDR2 reads YFSETQ. This receptor was taken from a man aged 25-45 years who had recovered from COVID-19. Sequencing input: PBMCs or T cells enriched from blood (not recorded which). The V and J genes are TRBV5-1 and TRBJ2-1, with 7 bases lining up with TRBD1. For the CDR3, the DNA is TGCGCCAGCAGCTTGGAAGGGACAGCCTACAATGAGCAGTTCTTC. Amino acid sequence: CASSLEGTAYNEQFF.